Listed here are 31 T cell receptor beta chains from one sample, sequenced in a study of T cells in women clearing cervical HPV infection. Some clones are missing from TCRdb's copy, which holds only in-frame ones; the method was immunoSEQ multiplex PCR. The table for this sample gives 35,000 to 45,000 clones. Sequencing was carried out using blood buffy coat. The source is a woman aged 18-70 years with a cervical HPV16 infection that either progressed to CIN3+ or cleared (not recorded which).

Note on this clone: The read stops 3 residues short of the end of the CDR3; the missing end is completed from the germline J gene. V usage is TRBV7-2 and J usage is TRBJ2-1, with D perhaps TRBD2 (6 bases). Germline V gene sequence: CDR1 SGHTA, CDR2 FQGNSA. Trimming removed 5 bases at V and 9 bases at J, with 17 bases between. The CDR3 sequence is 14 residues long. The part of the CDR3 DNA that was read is TGTGCCAGCAGCGTCGGGGGACTTTGGGGTGAG. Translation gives CASSVGGLWGE. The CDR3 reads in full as CASSVGGLWGEQFF.

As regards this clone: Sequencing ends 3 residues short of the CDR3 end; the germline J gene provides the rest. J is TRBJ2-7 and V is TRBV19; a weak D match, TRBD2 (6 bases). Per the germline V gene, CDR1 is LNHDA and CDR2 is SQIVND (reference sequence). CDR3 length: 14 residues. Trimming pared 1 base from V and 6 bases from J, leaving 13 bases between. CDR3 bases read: TGTGCCAGTAGTATAGTGGGAGCCGGGGGCGAG. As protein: CASSIVGAGGE. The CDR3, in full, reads CASSIVGAGGEQYF.

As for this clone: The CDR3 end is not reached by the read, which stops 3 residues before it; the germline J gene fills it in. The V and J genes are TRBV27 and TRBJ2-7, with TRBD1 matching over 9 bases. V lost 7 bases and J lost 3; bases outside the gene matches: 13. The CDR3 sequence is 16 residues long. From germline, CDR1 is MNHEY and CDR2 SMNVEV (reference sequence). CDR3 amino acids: CASTQMTGGANYEQYF. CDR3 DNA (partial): TGTGCCAGCACCCAAATGACAGGGGGAGCTAACTACGAG.

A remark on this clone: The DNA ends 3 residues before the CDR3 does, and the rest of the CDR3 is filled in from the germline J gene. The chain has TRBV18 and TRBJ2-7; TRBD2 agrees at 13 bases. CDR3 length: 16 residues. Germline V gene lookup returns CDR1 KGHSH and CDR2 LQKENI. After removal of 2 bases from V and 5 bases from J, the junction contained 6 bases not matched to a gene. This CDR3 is CASSPGQLAGGDEQYF. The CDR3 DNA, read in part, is TGTGCCAGCTCACCAGGTCAACTAGCGGGGGGGGACGAG.

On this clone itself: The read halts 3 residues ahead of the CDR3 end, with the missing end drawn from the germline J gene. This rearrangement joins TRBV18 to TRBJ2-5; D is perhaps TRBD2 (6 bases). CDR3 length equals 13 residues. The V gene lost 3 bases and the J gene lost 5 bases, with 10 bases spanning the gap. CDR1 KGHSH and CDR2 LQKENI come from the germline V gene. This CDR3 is CASSPGGGETQYF. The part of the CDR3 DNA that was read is TGTGCCAGCTCACCGGGGGGTGGCGAGACC.

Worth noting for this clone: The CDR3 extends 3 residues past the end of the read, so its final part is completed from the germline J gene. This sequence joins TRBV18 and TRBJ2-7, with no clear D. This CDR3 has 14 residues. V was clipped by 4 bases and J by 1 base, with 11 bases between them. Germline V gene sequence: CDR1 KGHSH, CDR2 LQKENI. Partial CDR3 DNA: TGTGCCAGCTCACTGCGGCACCAGTCCTACGAG. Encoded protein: CASSLRHQSYE. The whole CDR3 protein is CASSLRHQSYEQYF.

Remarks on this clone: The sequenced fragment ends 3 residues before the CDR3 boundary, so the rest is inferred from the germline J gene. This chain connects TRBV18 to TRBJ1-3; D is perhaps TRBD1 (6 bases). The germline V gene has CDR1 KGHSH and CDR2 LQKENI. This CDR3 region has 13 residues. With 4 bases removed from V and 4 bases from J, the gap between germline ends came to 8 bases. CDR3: CASSLGQGNTIYF. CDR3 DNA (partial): TGTGCCAGCTCACTCGGACAGGGAAACACC.

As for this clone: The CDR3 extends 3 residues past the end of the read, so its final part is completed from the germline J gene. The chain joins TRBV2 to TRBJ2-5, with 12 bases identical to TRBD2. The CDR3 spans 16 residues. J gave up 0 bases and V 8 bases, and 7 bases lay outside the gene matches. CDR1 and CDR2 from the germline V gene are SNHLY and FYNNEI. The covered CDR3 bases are TGTGCCAGCCAAGCTAGCGGGGGGGTGTACCAAGAGACC. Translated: CASQASGGVYQET. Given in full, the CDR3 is CASQASGGVYQETQYF.

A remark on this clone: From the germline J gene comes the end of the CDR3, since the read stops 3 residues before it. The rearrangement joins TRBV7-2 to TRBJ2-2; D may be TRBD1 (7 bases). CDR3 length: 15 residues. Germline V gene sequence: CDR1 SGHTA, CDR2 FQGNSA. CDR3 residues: CASSSRQGGFEKLFF. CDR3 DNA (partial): TGTGCCAGCAGCTCGCGACAGGGAGGATTTGAAAAG.

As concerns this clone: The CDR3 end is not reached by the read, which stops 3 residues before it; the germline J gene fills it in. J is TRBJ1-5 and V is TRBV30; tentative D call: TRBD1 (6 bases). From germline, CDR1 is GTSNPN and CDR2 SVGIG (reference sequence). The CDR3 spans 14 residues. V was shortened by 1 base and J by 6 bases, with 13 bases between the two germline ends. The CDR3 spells CAWSGGHPIQPQHF. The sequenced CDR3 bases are TGTGCCTGGAGTGGGGGACATCCCATTCAGCCC.

The part of the CDR3 DNA that was read is TGTGCCAGCTCACCAGGCGCAGGTTCTTTCTCTGGAAACACC. Amino acids: CASSPGAGSFSGNT. The entire CDR3 sequence reads CASSPGAGSFSGNTIYF. This chain links TRBV18 with TRBJ1-3, with D uncertain. The CDR3 end lies 3 residues beyond the end of the read and is filled in from the germline J gene. Trimming shortened V by 2 bases and J by 0 bases, and 14 bases separated the two germline ends. Germline values: CDR1 KGHSH, CDR2 LQKENI. This CDR3 has 17 amino acids.

CDR3 loop: CASSIARTGGETQYF. The sequenced CDR3 bases are TGTGCCAGTAGTATTGCCCGGACAGGGGGTGAGACG. The rearrangement links TRBV19 to TRBJ2-3, with 10 bases identical to TRBD1. The sequence runs out 3 residues before the end of the CDR3; the remainder is reconstructed from the germline J gene. CDR1 LNHDA and CDR2 SQIVND come from the germline V gene (reference sequence). The CDR3 consists of 15 residues.

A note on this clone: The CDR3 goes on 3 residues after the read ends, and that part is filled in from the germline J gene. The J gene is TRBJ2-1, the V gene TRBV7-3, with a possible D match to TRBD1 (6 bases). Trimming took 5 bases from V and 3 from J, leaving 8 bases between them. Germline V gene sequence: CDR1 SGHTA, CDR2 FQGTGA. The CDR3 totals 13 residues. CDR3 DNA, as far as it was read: TGTGCCAGCAGCATACAGGGCTACAATGAG. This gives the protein CASSIQGYNE. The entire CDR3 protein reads CASSIQGYNEQFF. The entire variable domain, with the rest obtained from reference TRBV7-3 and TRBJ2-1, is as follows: GAGVSQTPSNKVTEKGKYVELRCDPISGHTALYWYRQSLGQGPEFLIYFQGTGAADDSGLPNDRFFAVRPEGSVSTLKIQRTERGDSAVYLCASSIQGYNEQFFGPGTRLTVL.

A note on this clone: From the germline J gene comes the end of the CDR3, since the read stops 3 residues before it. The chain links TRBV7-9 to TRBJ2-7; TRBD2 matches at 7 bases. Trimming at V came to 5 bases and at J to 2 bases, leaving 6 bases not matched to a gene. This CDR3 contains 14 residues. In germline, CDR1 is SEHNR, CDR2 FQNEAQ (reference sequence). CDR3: CASSPRDYTYEQYF. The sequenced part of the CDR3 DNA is TGTGCCAGCAGCCCGAGGGACTATACCTACGAG.

Here the CDR3 reads CASSYGLLSTDTQYF. Incomplete CDR3 DNA: TGCGCCAGCAGCTACGGTCTTCTCAGCACAGATACG. V usage is TRBV5-1 and J usage is TRBJ2-3; D call uncertain. The sequenced fragment ends 3 residues before the CDR3 boundary, so the rest is inferred from the germline J gene. The V end was cut by 3 bases, the J end by 0 bases, with 11 bases between. This CDR3 is 15 amino acids long. Germline CDR1 reads SGHRS; CDR2 reads YFSETQ.

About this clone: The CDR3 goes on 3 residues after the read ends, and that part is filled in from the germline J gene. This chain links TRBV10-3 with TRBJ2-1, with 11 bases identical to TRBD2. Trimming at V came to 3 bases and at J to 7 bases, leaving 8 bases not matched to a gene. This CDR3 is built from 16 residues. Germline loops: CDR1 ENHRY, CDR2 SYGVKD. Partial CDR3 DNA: TGTGCCATCAGTGACACTCTAGCGGGGGGTGGGAATGAG. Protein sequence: CAISDTLAGGGNE. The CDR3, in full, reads CAISDTLAGGGNEQFF.

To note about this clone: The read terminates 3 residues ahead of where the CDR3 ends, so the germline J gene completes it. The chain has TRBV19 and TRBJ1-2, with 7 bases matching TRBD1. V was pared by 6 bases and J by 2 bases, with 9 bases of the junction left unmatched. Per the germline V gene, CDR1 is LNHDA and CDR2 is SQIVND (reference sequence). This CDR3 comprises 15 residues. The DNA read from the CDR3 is TGTGCCAGTAGCGTACAGGGGATAGGGAACTATGGC. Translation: CASSVQGIGNYG. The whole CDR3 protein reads CASSVQGIGNYGYTF.

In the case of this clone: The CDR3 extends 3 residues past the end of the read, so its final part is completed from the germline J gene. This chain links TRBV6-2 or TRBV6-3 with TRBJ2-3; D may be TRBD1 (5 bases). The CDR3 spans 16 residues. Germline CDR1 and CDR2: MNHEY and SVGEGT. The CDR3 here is CASSYSHGVDNQPQYF. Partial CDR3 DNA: TGTGCCAGCAGTTACTCGCATGGGGTGGACAATCAGCCG.

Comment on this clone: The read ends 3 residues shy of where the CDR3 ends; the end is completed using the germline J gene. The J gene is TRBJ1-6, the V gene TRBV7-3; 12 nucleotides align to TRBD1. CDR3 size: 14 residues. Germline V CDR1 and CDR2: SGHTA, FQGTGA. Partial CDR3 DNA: TGTGCCAGCAGCTTAGGGACAGGGGGCTCGCCC. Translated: CASSLGTGGSP. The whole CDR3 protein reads CASSLGTGGSPLHF.

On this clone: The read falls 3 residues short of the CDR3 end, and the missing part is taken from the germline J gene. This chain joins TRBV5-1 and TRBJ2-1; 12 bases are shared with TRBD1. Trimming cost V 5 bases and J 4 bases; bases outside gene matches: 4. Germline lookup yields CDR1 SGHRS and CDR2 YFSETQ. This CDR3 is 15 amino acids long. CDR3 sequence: CASRGGQGAYNEQFF. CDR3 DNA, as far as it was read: TGCGCCAGCAGGGGGGGACAGGGGGCTTACAATGAG. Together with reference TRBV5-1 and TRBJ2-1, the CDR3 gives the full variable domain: KAGVTQTPRYLIKTRGQQVTLSCSPISGHRSVSWYQQTPGQGLQFLFEYFSETQRNKGNFPGRFSGRQFSNSRSEMNVSTLELGDSALYLCASRGGQGAYNEQFFGPGTRLTVL.

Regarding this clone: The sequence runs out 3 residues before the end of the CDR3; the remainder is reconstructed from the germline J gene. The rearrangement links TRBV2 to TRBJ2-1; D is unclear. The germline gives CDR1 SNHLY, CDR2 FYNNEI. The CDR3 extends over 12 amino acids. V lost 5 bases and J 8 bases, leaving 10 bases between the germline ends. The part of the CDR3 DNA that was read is TGTGCCAGCAGTAACCTAGTGGATGAG. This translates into CASSNLVDE. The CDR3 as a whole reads CASSNLVDEQFF.

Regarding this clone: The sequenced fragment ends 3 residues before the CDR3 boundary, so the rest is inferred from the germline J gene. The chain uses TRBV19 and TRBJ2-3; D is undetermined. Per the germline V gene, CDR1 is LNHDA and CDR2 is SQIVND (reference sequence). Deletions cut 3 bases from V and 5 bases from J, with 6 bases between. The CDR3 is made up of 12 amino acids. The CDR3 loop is CASSMPQDTQYF. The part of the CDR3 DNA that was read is TGTGCCAGTAGTATGCCACAAGATACG.

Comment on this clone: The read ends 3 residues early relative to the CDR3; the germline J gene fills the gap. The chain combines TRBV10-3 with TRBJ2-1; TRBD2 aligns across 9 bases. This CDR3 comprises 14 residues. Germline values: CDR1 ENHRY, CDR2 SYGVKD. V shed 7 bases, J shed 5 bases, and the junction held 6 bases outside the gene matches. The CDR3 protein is CAINRVAGDNEQFF. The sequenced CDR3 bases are TGTGCCATCAATCGGGTAGCGGGGGACAATGAG.

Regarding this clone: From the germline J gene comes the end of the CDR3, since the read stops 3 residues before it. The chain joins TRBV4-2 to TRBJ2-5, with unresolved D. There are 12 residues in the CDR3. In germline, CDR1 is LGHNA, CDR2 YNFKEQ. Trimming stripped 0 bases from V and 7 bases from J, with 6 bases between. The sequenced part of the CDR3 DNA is TGTGCCAGCAGCCAAGATCGCGGGACC. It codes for CASSQDRGT. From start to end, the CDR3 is CASSQDRGTQYF.

The part of the CDR3 DNA that was read is TGTGCCAGCAGCTTAGTATGGGGGGGGCGGGAGACC. This sequence encodes CASSLVWGGRET. The full CDR3 is CASSLVWGGRETQYF. The chain combines TRBV7-2 with TRBJ2-5; D is perhaps TRBD2 (7 bases). The read stops 3 residues short of the end of the CDR3; the missing end is completed from the germline J gene. In germline, CDR1 is SGHTA, CDR2 FQGNSA. V shed 1 base and J shed 5 bases, with 14 bases lying between them. The CDR3 sequence is 15 residues long.

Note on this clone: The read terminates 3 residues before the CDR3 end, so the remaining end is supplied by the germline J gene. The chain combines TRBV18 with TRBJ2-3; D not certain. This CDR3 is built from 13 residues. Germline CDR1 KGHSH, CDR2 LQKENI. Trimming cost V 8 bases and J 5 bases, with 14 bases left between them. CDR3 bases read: TGTGCCAGCACCTCTGTGGGCCGAGATACG. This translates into CASTSVGRDT. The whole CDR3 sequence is CASTSVGRDTQYF.

Partial CDR3 DNA: TGTGCCTGGACTTTAGGACAGGGGGTAGGAGAAAAG. Protein product: CAWTLGQGVGEK. The CDR3 as a whole reads CAWTLGQGVGEKLFF. V and J are TRBV30 and TRBJ2-2, with 10 nucleotides matching TRBD1. Coverage ceases 3 residues before the CDR3 finishes, and the germline J gene fills in the end. The germline CDR1 and CDR2 sequences are GTSNPN and SVGIG (reference sequence). This CDR3 region has 15 residues.

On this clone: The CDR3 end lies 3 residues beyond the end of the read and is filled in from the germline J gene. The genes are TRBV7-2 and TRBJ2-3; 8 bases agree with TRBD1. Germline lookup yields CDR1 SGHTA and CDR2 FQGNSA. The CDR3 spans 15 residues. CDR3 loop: CASSRTGKGNQPQYF. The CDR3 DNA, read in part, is TGTGCCAGCAGCCGGACAGGGAAGGGAAATCAGCCG.

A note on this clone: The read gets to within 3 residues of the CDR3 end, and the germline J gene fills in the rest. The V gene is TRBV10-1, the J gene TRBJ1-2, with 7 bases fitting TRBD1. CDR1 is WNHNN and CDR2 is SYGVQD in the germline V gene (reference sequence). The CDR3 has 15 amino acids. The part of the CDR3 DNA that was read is TGCGCCAGCAGTGGGGGCCCAACAGGGGCCTACGAC. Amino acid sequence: CASSGGPTGAYD. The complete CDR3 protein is CASSGGPTGAYDYTF.

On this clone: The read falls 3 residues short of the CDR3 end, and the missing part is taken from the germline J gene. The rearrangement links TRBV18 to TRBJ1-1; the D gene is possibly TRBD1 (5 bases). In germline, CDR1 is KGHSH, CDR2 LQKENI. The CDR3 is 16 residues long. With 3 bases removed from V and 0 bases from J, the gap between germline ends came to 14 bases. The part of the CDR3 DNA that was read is TGTGCCAGCTCACCGGCCTGGGGCAGCCTGAACACTGAA. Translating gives CASSPAWGSLNTE. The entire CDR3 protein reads CASSPAWGSLNTEAFF.

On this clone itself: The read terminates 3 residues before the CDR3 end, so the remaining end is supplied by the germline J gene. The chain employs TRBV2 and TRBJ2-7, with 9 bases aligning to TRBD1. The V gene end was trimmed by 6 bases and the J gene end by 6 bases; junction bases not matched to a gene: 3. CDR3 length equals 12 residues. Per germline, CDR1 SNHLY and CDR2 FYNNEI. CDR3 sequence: CASRGDRAEQYF. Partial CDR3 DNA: TGTGCCAGCAGGGGGGACAGGGCCGAG.